The 25 T cell receptor beta chains presented below share a single source sample, sequenced in a study of beta chain features in type 1 diabetes. Every isolated RNA sample was fully reverse transcribed, so sequencing captured expressed TCRB transcripts. Measured with immunoSEQ multiplex PCR; TCRdb has only the in-frame clones, and not every one. The sample lists under 350,000 clones; around 7.8% were seen once. Sequencing was carried out using central memory CD4+ T cells from blood. The receptors here all came from a woman aged 18-29 years in good health.

The table lists this clone with a few counts. The chain employs TRBV5-1 and TRBJ2-7, with D perhaps assigned TRBD1 or TRBD2 (5 bases each). From germline, CDR1 is SGHRS and CDR2 YFSETQ. Trimming pared 4 bases from V and 3 bases from J, leaving 11 bases between. The CDR3 is made up of 13 amino acids. CDR3 in DNA: TGCGCCAGCAGCCAGGGAGCCAACTACGAGCAGTACTTC. It encodes CASSQGANYEQYF.

The gene calls are TRBV5-1 and TRBJ2-3; no clear D gene. CDR1 and CDR2 (germline): SGHRS, YFSETQ. This CDR3 is 12 amino acids long. V dropped 5 bases and J dropped 3 bases, with 7 bases sitting between them. In DNA form, the CDR3 reads TGCGCCAGCAGAATAGAAACAGATACGCAGTATTTT. This encodes CASRIETDTQYF.

This clone occurred a few times. The V call is TRBV9, the J call TRBJ2-3; 8 bases are shared with TRBD2. Germline values: CDR1 SGDLS, CDR2 YYNGEE. V was pared by 0 bases and J by 2 bases, with 8 bases of the junction left unmatched. The CDR3 loop spans 17 amino acids. CDR3 region: CASSVEGGGTPTDTQYF. The CDR3, as DNA: TGTGCCAGCAGCGTAGAGGGCGGGGGGACCCCCACAGATACGCAGTATTTT.

The chain links TRBV7-2 to TRBJ2-3; D is unresolved. The CDR3 length is 15 residues. Trimming stripped 7 bases from V and 6 bases from J, with 20 bases between. The germline gives CDR1 SGHTA, CDR2 FQGNSA. The CDR3 coding sequence is TGTGCCAGCACCCTAAGTGGGCTCCACGGTGATACGCAGTATTTT. Translated, it gives CASTLSGLHGDTQYF. The full variable domain, rest sourced from reference TRBV7-2 and TRBJ2-3, is GAGVSQSPSNKVTEKGKDVELRCDPISGHTALYWYRQSLGQGLEFLIYFQGNSAPDKSGLPSDRFSAERTGGSVSTLTIQRTQQEDSAVYLCASTLSGLHGDTQYFGPGTRLTVL.

In its sample, this clone was seen a few times. The chain recombines TRBV5-4 with TRBJ1-3; D is perhaps TRBD1 (5 bases). V lost 2 bases, J lost 0 bases, and 9 bases lay in between. Germline V gives CDR1 SGHNT, CDR2 YYREEE (reference sequence). The CDR3 consists of 15 residues. In nucleotides, the CDR3 is TGTGCCAGCAGCTTTGGGGCAGCCTCTGGAAACACCATATATTTT. Translation: CASSFGAASGNTIYF.

This clone was recorded a few times. V gene TRBV6-5 combines with J gene TRBJ2-7; 8 bases align to TRBD2. The CDR3 spans 15 residues. Germline V gene data show CDR1 as MNHEY and CDR2 as SVGAGI. With 2 bases clipped from V and 0 bases from J, the junction kept 3 bases outside the gene matches. As DNA, the CDR3 is TGTGCCAGCAGTTACGGCGGGAGGTCCTCCTACGAGCAGTACTTC. Translation: CASSYGGRSSYEQYF.

Regarding this clone: Other nucleotide sequences in the sample specify the same CDR3. The chain links TRBV18 to TRBJ1-5; D is uncertain. Germline assignment: CDR1 KGHSH and CDR2 LQKENI. CDR3 size: 14 residues. Trimming took off 6 bases at V and 0 bases at J, with 9 bases between the two ends. CDR3 sequence (DNA): TGTGCCAGCTCGACGGGAAATAGCAATCAGCCCCAGCATTTT. It codes for CASSTGNSNQPQHF.

The chain links TRBV11-2 to TRBJ2-3, with a weak D call TRBD2 (5 bases). Germline V CDR1 and CDR2: SGHAT, FQNNGV. V lost 1 base and J 4 bases, leaving 9 bases between the germline ends. This CDR3 region has 14 residues. In DNA form, the CDR3 reads TGTGCCAGCAGCTTAGGGCGAGCGGCAGATACGCAGTATTTT. Its translation is CASSLGRAADTQYF.

This clone was found a few times. The genes are TRBV28 and TRBJ2-6, with D tentatively TRBD1 or TRBD2 (5 bases each). CDR3 length equals 16 residues. Germline CDR1 reads MDHEN; CDR2 reads SYDVKM. With 6 bases removed from V and 1 base from J, the gap between germline ends came to 13 bases. The CDR3 reads CASRAGSFSGANVLTF. The DNA for the CDR3 is TGTGCCAGCAGGGCAGGGAGCTTTTCTGGGGCCAACGTCCTGACTTTC. The full variable domain, its missing parts supplied by reference TRBV28 and TRBJ2-6, is DVKVTQSSRYLVKRTGEKVFLECVQDMDHENMFWYRQDPGLGLRLIYFSYDVKMKEKGDIPEGYSVSREKKERFSLILESASTNQTSMYLCASRAGSFSGANVLTFGAGSRLTVL.

This clone was found a few times. CDR3 residues: CASAKGGGAGETQYF. The CDR3 nucleotides are TGTGCCAGCGCAAAAGGGGGCGGGGCGGGCGAGACCCAGTACTTC. J is TRBJ2-5 and V is TRBV27; possible D gene TRBD1, 7 bases. Trimming left V 8 bases short and J 5 bases short, with 21 bases between. Germline CDR1 MNHEY, CDR2 SMNVEV (reference sequence). CDR3 length: 15 amino acids.

This clone was counted only a few times. The chain is built from TRBV9 and TRBJ1-1; weak D call: TRBD1 (6 bases). V lost 0 bases to trimming and J lost 2 bases, with 8 bases between them. The CDR3 length is 14 residues. In germline, CDR1 is SGDLS, CDR2 YYNGEE. The CDR3 sequence: CASSVVGTNTEAFF. CDR3 DNA: TGTGCCAGCAGCGTAGTTGGGACAAACACTGAAGCTTTCTTT.

The sample holds a few counts of this clone. The chain has TRBV11-2 and TRBJ2-1; 9 positions match TRBD1. Trimming cost V 1 base and J 3 bases; bases outside gene matches: 13. This CDR3 contains 19 residues. The germline V gene has CDR1 SGHAT and CDR2 FQNNGV. The CDR3 region has the DNA TGTGCCAGCAGCTTAGCTAGACTGTCGAACAGGGGGCACTACAATGAGCAGTTCTTC. It codes for CASSLARLSNRGHYNEQFF.

The genes are TRBV21-1 and TRBJ1-5; the DNA was not used to check the table's D call, TRBD1. TRBV21-1 is assigned pseudogene status. The CDR3 extends over 15 amino acids. The CDR3 DNA reads TGTGCCAGCAGCAAAGACACCCATAGCAATCAGCCCCAGCATTTT. This gives the protein CASSKDTHSNQPQHF.

This clone was detected only a few times. This sequence joins TRBV28 and TRBJ2-2; TRBD1 matches at 7 bases. V lost 3 bases and J lost 0; bases outside the gene matches: 16. CDR1 is MDHEN, CDR2 SYDVKM, per germline. The CDR3 has 20 amino acids. The CDR3 here is CASSFLRDSRTSANTGELFF. The CDR3 DNA reads TGTGCCAGCAGTTTTCTCCGGGACAGCAGGACCTCCGCGAACACCGGGGAGCTGTTTTTT.

V is TRBV5-1 and J is TRBJ2-2; 11 bases map to TRBD2. The CDR3 loop spans 14 amino acids. CDR1 is SGHRS and CDR2 is YFSETQ in the germline V gene. Trimming removed 3 bases from V and 6 bases from J; junction bases left unmatched: 1. The DNA for the CDR3 is TGCGCCAGCAGCTGGGGACTAGCGGCCGGGGAGCTGTTTTTT. Its protein is CASSWGLAAGELFF. Drawing the rest from reference TRBV5-1 and TRBJ2-2, the complete variable domain is KAGVTQTPRYLIKTRGQQVTLSCSPISGHRSVSWYQQTPGQGLQFLFEYFSETQRNKGNFPGRFSGRQFSNSRSEMNVSTLELGDSALYLCASSWGLAAGELFFGEGSRLTVL.

In its sample, this clone was seen a few times. This CDR3 is CASSQGARGATNEKLFF. DNA for the CDR3: TGCGCCAGCAGCCAAGGGGCTAGGGGTGCAACTAATGAAAAACTGTTTTTT. The chain recombines TRBV4-3 with TRBJ1-4; tentative D call: TRBD1 (5 bases). Trimming took off 1 base at V and 0 bases at J, with 12 bases between the two ends. The CDR3 extends over 17 amino acids. Germline CDR1 LGHNA, CDR2 YSLEER.

The rearrangement uses TRBV7-9 and TRBJ2-4, with D unresolved. This CDR3 has 15 residues. Germline CDR1 SEHNR, CDR2 FQNEAQ (reference sequence). The V end was cut by 0 bases, the J end by 4 bases, with 10 bases between. CDR3 in amino acids: CASSLAAQSKNIQYF. In DNA form, the CDR3 reads TGTGCCAGCAGCTTAGCCGCCCAGTCGAAAAACATTCAGTACTTC.

The chain uses TRBV4-2 and TRBJ2-7; TRBD2 matches at 9 bases. Germline CDR1 reads LGHNA; CDR2 reads YNFKEQ. Losses at the gene ends were 2 bases for V and 2 bases for J; bases not matched to a gene: 7. This CDR3 contains 16 residues. The CDR3 nucleotides read TGTGCCAGCAGCCAATTAGCGGGAGACAGTCCCTACGAGCAGTACTTC. Amino acids: CASSQLAGDSPYEQYF.

V is TRBV18 and J is TRBJ1-1, with 11 nucleotides matching TRBD1. The CDR3 totals 13 residues. Trimming took 5 bases from V and 7 from J; bases not matched to a gene: 3. Germline CDR1 and CDR2: KGHSH and LQKENI. The CDR3 loop reads CASSRDRGDEAFF. The CDR3 DNA follows: TGTGCCAGCTCAAGGGACAGGGGGGATGAAGCTTTCTTT.

This clone has more than one count but fewer than ten. The V gene is TRBV9, the J gene TRBJ2-5; 14 bases fit TRBD2. CDR1 SGDLS and CDR2 YYNGEE come from the germline V gene. Trimming removed 5 bases from V and 1 base from J; junction bases left unmatched: 7. CDR3 length: 17 residues. CDR3 bases: TGTGCCAGCAGTCCGGGGACTAGCGGGGGTACCCAAGAGACCCAGTACTTC. Translation gives CASSPGTSGGTQETQYF.

The chain recombines TRBV2 with TRBJ2-7; the D is unclear. The V gene's germline CDR1 is SNHLY and CDR2 FYNNEI. There are 14 residues in the CDR3. V shed 3 bases and J shed 2 bases, with 11 bases lying between them. CDR3 in DNA: TGTGCCAGCAGTGACTCGGGCGGAACCTACGAGCAGTACGTC. It yields the protein CASSDSGGTYEQYV.

The genes are TRBV28 and TRBJ2-5, with 8 nucleotides matching TRBD1. CDR1 and CDR2 from the germline V gene are MDHEN and SYDVKM. The CDR3 length is 14 residues. The J segment lost 5 bases and the V segment lost 5 bases, leaving 7 bases of the junction unmatched. CDR3 loop: CASSPGQAHETQYF. Here the CDR3 DNA reads TGTGCCAGCAGTCCGGGACAGGCTCATGAGACCCAGTACTTC.

In its sample, this clone was seen a few times. The chain couples TRBV25-1 to TRBJ2-3; perhaps TRBD1 as D (6 bases). The CDR3 is 15 amino acids. CDR1 and CDR2 (germline): MGHDK, SYGVNS. V lost 2 bases, J lost 6 bases, and 15 bases lay in between. The CDR3 region is CASSEMQGISDTQYF. As DNA, the CDR3 is TGTGCCAGCAGTGAAATGCAGGGGATTAGTGATACGCAGTATTTT.

With respect to this clone: Relative to the germline gene, one junction end is altered; a read error may explain this. The chain is built from TRBV9 and TRBJ2-1; 7 positions agree with TRBD1. The CDR3 spans 15 residues. CDR1 and CDR2 from the germline V gene are SGDLS and YYNGEE. CDR3 loop: CASSVVGGSHNEQFF. For the CDR3, the DNA is TGTGCCAGCAGCGTAGTAGGGGGCTCCCACAATGAGCAGTTCTTC.

The chain recombines TRBV5-1 with TRBJ2-1, with TRBD1 matching over 8 bases. Germline loops: CDR1 SGHRS, CDR2 YFSETQ. The CDR3 runs to 15 residues. V shed 4 bases and J 4 bases; nucleotides not matched to a gene: 7. CDR3 in amino acids: CASSQDRAGYNEQFF. CDR3 in DNA: TGCGCCAGCAGCCAGGACAGGGCAGGGTACAATGAGCAGTTCTTC. The full variable domain, its missing parts supplied by reference TRBV5-1 and TRBJ2-1, is KAGVTQTPRYLIKTRGQQVTLSCSPISGHRSVSWYQQTPGQGLQFLFEYFSETQRNKGNFPGRFSGRQFSNSRSEMNVSTLELGDSALYLCASSQDRAGYNEQFFGPGTRLTVL.